The rows below give T cell receptor beta chains drawn from one sample of a study of post-analysis software for immune sequencing data. One entry per CDR3 protein, called by TCRdb with MiXCR from the PCR reads. The sample holds around 190,000 distinct CDR3 sequences; 29% are singletons and the top ten take about 3.7%. Specimen: blood. Receptors originate from a girl aged 2-17 years with multiple sclerosis. The CDR3 runs from the conserved cysteine through the conserved F or W. A D gene is named only where the DNA matches it firmly. Expanded clones are given a class, and other clones once, few, many or no size at all.

>TRBD1|TRBJ2-7|few|TRBV2|14
CASITNRGLGEQYF
TGTGCCAGCATTACAAACAGGGGGCTTGGCGAGCAGTACTTC
>.|TRBJ1-4|few|TRBV5-1|14
CASSKAGTNEKLFF
TGCGCCAGCAGTAAAGCGGGCACTAATGAAAAACTGTTTTTT
>TRBD1|TRBJ1-5|.|TRBV6-5|15
CTSSPTGLGNQPQHF
TGTACCAGCAGTCCGACAGGGCTTGGCAATCAGCCCCAGCATTTT
>.|TRBJ2-3|few|TRBV30|18
CAWSVTRRTASGRDTQYF
TGTGCCTGGAGTGTTACTCGTCGGACAGCCTCGGGGAGAGATACGCAGTATTTT
>.|TRBJ1-2|.|TRBV12-3/TRBV12-4|14
CASSLVRQGNGYTF
TGTGCCAGCAGTTTAGTACGCCAGGGTAATGGCTACACCTTC
>.|TRBJ2-7|many|TRBV29-1|12
CSVVGRPYEQYF
TGCAGCGTTGTGGGCAGACCCTACGAGCAGTACTTC
>.|TRBJ2-5|.|TRBV7-8|15
CASSLVSFNLETQYF
TGTGCCAGCAGCTTAGTCAGCTTCAACCTAGAGACCCAGTACTTC
>.|TRBJ2-1|few|TRBV29-1|15
CSLLGKIGPYNEQFF
TGCAGCCTCTTGGGGAAAATTGGTCCCTACAATGAGCAGTTCTTC
>TRBD2|TRBJ2-1|.|TRBV5-1|16
CASSSLAGGPTGEQFF
TGCGCCAGCAGCAGTTTAGCGGGAGGTCCGACTGGGGAACAGTTCTTC
>TRBD2|TRBJ2-1|few|TRBV7-2|17
CASSLGSRLAGGVEQFF
TGTGCCAGCAGCTTAGGGTCGAGGCTAGCGGGAGGTGTGGAGCAGTTCTTC
>TRBD2|TRBJ2-7|.|TRBV6-5|13
CASSYSQSGGQYF
TGTGCCAGCAGTTACAGCCAAAGCGGGGGGCAGTACTTC